A single sample is the source of the 29 T cell receptor beta chains below, sequenced in a study of blood T cell repertoires in COVID-19. TCRdb's copy holds only in-frame clones and misses some; the assay was immunoSEQ multiplex PCR. The sample has about 110,000 clones; approximately 80% are singletons. Specimen: peripheral blood. All receptors derive from a man at least 80 years old with COVID-19, enrolled during active disease.

This clone was detected a few times. The chain combines TRBV10-3 with TRBJ2-7, with 9 bases aligning to TRBD1. Germline trimming cut 2 bases from V and 3 bases from J; bases unmatched to any gene: 2. Germline V gene lookup returns CDR1 ENHRY and CDR2 SYGVKD. This CDR3 contains 14 residues. This chain's CDR3 is CAISEQGQGYEQYF. DNA of the CDR3: TGTGCCATCAGTGAGCAGGGACAGGGCTACGAGCAGTACTTC.

CDR3 residues: CASSLLLAGGLPYEQYF. In DNA form, the CDR3 reads TGTGCCAGCAGCCTCCTACTAGCGGGAGGACTACCCTACGAGCAGTACTTC. The rearrangement joins TRBV5-5 to TRBJ2-7, with TRBD2 matching over 12 bases. Germline V gene lookup returns CDR1 SGHKS and CDR2 YYEKEE (reference sequence). V was pared by 4 bases and J by 2 bases, with 10 bases of the junction left unmatched. The CDR3 length is 17 residues.

The chain links TRBV5-6 to TRBJ1-5; TRBD1 agrees at 7 bases. Germline values: CDR1 SGHDT, CDR2 YYEEEE. V was pared by 1 base and J by 2 bases, with 0 bases of the junction left unmatched. There are 14 residues in the CDR3. The CDR3 sequence is CASSLTGGNQPQHF. The CDR3 DNA follows: TGTGCCAGCAGCTTGACAGGGGGCAATCAGCCCCAGCATTTT.

This clone was seen many times. The V and J genes are TRBV6-5 and TRBJ2-6, with D possibly TRBD1 on 5 matching bases. The V and J ends lost 1 base and 0 bases respectively, with 7 bases between them. The germline gives CDR1 MNHEY, CDR2 SVGAGI. CDR3 length: 16 amino acids. CDR3 sequence: CASSYFQGSGANVLTF. The CDR3 region has the DNA TGTGCCAGCAGTTACTTTCAGGGCTCTGGGGCCAACGTCCTGACTTTC.

The gene calls are TRBV9 and TRBJ2-2; 8 nucleotides agree with TRBD2. The CDR3 has 17 residues. Germline V gene sequence: CDR1 SGDLS, CDR2 YYNGEE. V lost 0 bases, J lost 1 base, and 5 bases stayed unmatched. The CDR3 DNA follows: TGTGCCAGCAGCGTAGCTCGGCTAGCGGGGAACACCGGGGAGCTGTTTTTT. Translated: CASSVARLAGNTGELFF.

The J gene is TRBJ2-5, the V gene TRBV7-9; TRBD1 is a possible D gene (5 bases). V was trimmed by 3 bases and J by 6 bases, leaving 14 bases between them. Germline assignment: CDR1 SEHNR and CDR2 FQNEAQ (reference sequence). This CDR3 contains 14 residues. CDR3 residues: CASSFGRDQKTQYF. The CDR3 region has the DNA TGTGCCAGCAGCTTCGGCAGGGATCAGAAGACCCAGTACTTC.

The V gene is TRBV7-9, the J gene TRBJ1-2; tentative D call: TRBD1 (6 bases). CDR1 is SEHNR, CDR2 FQNEAQ, per germline (reference sequence). Trimming took 4 bases from V and 4 from J, leaving 13 bases between them. The CDR3 length is 14 residues. DNA for the CDR3: TGTGCCAGCAGCTCCACATTAGGGGGCTATGGCTACACCTTC. Amino acids: CASSSTLGGYGYTF. Complete variable domain (other parts from reference TRBV7-9 and TRBJ1-2): DTGVSQNPRHKITKRGQNVTFRCDPISEHNRLYWYRQTLGQGPEFLTYFQNEAQLEKSRLLSDRFSAERPKGSFSTLEIQRTEQGDSAMYLCASSSTLGGYGYTFGSGTRLTVV.

The J gene is TRBJ2-6, the V gene TRBV6-2 or TRBV6-3; 7 positions match TRBD1. The CDR3 loop spans 16 amino acids. Trimming cost V 3 bases and J 2 bases; bases outside gene matches: 4. The germline V gene has CDR1 MNHEY and CDR2 SVGEGT. In DNA form, the CDR3 reads TGTGCCAGCAGTTATCACCAGGGGGCTGGGGCCAACGTCCTGACTTTC. It translates to CASSYHQGAGANVLTF.

The V and J genes are TRBV2 and TRBJ2-7; D is perhaps TRBD2 (5 bases). Trimming left V 3 bases short and J 0 bases short, with 9 bases between. The CDR3 runs to 14 residues. Germline V gene data show CDR1 as SNHLY and CDR2 as FYNNEI. CDR3 bases: TGTGCCAGCAGTGAGGGCGGACTCTCCTACGAGCAGTACTTC. Amino acid sequence: CASSEGGLSYEQYF.

This chain uses TRBV28 with TRBJ1-1; TRBD1 is a possible D gene (6 bases). V was pared by 2 bases and J by 0 bases, with 10 bases between. The CDR3 spans 15 residues. In germline, CDR1 is MDHEN, CDR2 SYDVKM. CDR3 protein: CASSLVDSMNTEAFF. The CDR3 nucleotides read TGTGCCAGCAGTTTAGTGGACAGTATGAACACTGAAGCTTTCTTT.

The chain carries TRBV4-1 and TRBJ2-3, with D possibly matching TRBD2 (5 bases). This CDR3 is 15 amino acids long. V dropped 2 bases and J dropped 3 bases, with 12 bases sitting between them. The germline V gene has CDR1 MGHRA and CDR2 YSYEKL. Here the CDR3 reads CASSQNSRGTDTQYF. Here the CDR3 DNA reads TGCGCCAGCAGCCAAAATAGCCGAGGGACAGATACGCAGTATTTT.

The chain has TRBV3-1 (or the pseudogene TRBV3-2) and TRBJ1-3, with D tentatively TRBD1 (6 bases). Germline V gives CDR1 LGHDT, CDR2 YNNKEL (reference sequence). The V end was cut by 4 bases, the J end by 4 bases, with 11 bases between. The CDR3 covers 14 residues. The DNA of the CDR3 is TGTGCCAGCAGCCTCTACAGGGACGGAAACACCATATATTTT. It translates to CASSLYRDGNTIYF.

The chain is built from TRBV24-1 and TRBJ2-5, with a possible D match to TRBD1 (5 bases). There are 18 residues in the CDR3. V was shortened by 0 bases and J by 5 bases, with 21 bases between the two germline ends. Germline CDR1 and CDR2: KGHDR and SFDVKD. The DNA of the CDR3 is TGTGCCACCAGTGATTTGCCGGACCCGAGTGGGGCTCTGGAGACCCAGTACTTC. Encoded protein: CATSDLPDPSGALETQYF.

This clone was detected a few times. The J gene is TRBJ2-7, the V gene TRBV7-3; 8 positions agree with TRBD2. Germline loops: CDR1 SGHTA, CDR2 FQGTGA. Unmatched junction bases numbered 6, after V lost 5 bases and J lost 3 bases. There are 14 residues in the CDR3. The chain's CDR3 is CASSPSSGNYEQYF. The CDR3, as DNA: TGTGCCAGCAGCCCTAGTAGCGGGAACTACGAGCAGTACTTC.

The chain carries TRBV19 and TRBJ1-5, with D perhaps TRBD1 (5 bases). V lost 10 bases, J lost 2 bases, and 18 bases lay in between. Germline V CDR1 and CDR2: LNHDA, SQIVND (reference sequence). The CDR3 contains 15 residues. The CDR3 reads CATLRGGVGNQPQHF. CDR3 nucleotide sequence: TGTGCCACCCTCCGGGGAGGGGTGGGCAATCAGCCCCAGCATTTT.

The count of this clone is one. The J gene is TRBJ2-2, the V gene TRBV24-1; the D gene is possibly TRBD1 (6 bases). The ends were cut back, 4 bases at V and 6 bases at J, with 14 bases in the middle. Germline V gene data show CDR1 as KGHDR and CDR2 as SFDVKD. The CDR3 is made up of 15 amino acids. The CDR3 DNA reads TGTGCCACCAGTGACACGGGTCCAGGGGCCGGGGAGCTGTTTTTT. This sequence encodes CATSDTGPGAGELFF.

V and J are TRBV28 and TRBJ2-7; unclear D gene. The CDR3 runs to 14 residues. With 2 bases removed from V and 2 bases from J, the gap between germline ends came to 10 bases. From germline, CDR1 is MDHEN and CDR2 SYDVKM. The CDR3 loop is CASSLGGATYEQYF. For the CDR3, the DNA is TGTGCCAGCAGTTTAGGCGGAGCCACCTACGAGCAGTACTTC.

The chain links TRBV19 to TRBJ1-2, with D perhaps matching TRBD1 (5 bases). CDR3 size: 12 residues. The V gene's germline CDR1 is LNHDA and CDR2 SQIVND (reference sequence). Trimming pared 8 bases from V and 6 bases from J, leaving 13 bases between. The CDR3 DNA is TGTGCCAGTCGATTGGGGGGAGATGGCTACACCTTC. Its translation is CASRLGGDGYTF.

A few counts support this clone. The CDR3 DNA is TGTGCCAGCAGCCCAGCAGGGCTAGGCAATGAGCAGTTCTTC. Protein: CASSPAGLGNEQFF. V is TRBV11-2 and J is TRBJ2-1; tentative D call: TRBD1 (5 bases). Deletions cut 5 bases from V and 6 bases from J, with 14 bases between. The CDR3 is 14 amino acids. Looked up from germline, CDR1 is SGHAT and CDR2 is FQNNGV.

The chain is built from TRBV3-1 (or the pseudogene TRBV3-2) and TRBJ1-3; 7 positions agree with TRBD1. The V gene's germline CDR1 is LGHDT and CDR2 YNNKEL (reference sequence). CDR3 size: 20 residues. J gave up 0 bases and V 4 bases, and 18 bases lay outside the gene matches. The CDR3 protein is CASSRRLQGNVLSSGNTIYF. The CDR3 region has the DNA TGTGCCAGCAGCCGTCGGTTACAGGGGAACGTATTGAGCTCTGGAAACACCATATATTTT.

The DNA for the CDR3 is TGTGCCAGTAGCCCGGGACAGGGGAACTCACCCCTCCACTTT. It codes for CASSPGQGNSPLHF. This chain links TRBV19 with TRBJ1-6, with 10 positions matching TRBD1. The CDR3 is made up of 14 amino acids. The trim removed 6 bases at V and 10 bases at J, leaving 6 bases unmatched. CDR1 and CDR2 from the germline V gene are LNHDA and SQIVND (reference sequence).

The chain joins TRBV4-1 to TRBJ1-2; possible D gene TRBD1, 6 bases. The CDR3 has 19 residues. CDR1 is MGHRA, CDR2 YSYEKL, per germline. V lost 1 base to trimming and J lost 2 bases, with 23 bases between them. CDR3 bases: TGCGCCAGCAGCCAAGTATATGGCACAATAGGGGGTAAAAACTATGGCTACACCTTC. This codes for CASSQVYGTIGGKNYGYTF.

This CDR3 is CASSPTGRNYGYTF. CDR3 nucleotide sequence: TGTGCCAGCAGTCCGACAGGGAGGAACTATGGCTACACCTTC. This rearrangement joins TRBV6-1 to TRBJ1-2; 7 bases map to TRBD1. The CDR3 totals 14 residues. Germline CDR1 is MNHNS and CDR2 is SASEGT. V gave up 5 bases and J gave up 2 bases; unmatched junction bases: 5.

Written as DNA, the CDR3 is TGTGCCAGCAGTGAGAATACTGAGAGTGGCTACACCTTC. It specifies CASSENTESGYTF. This sequence joins TRBV6-1 and TRBJ1-2, with unresolved D. Trimming pared 3 bases from V and 7 bases from J, leaving 12 bases between. CDR1 MNHNS and CDR2 SASEGT come from the germline V gene. There are 13 residues in the CDR3.

This chain joins TRBV19 and TRBJ2-2; no definite D call. Trimming took 2 bases from V and 0 from J, leaving 7 bases between them. Germline assignment: CDR1 LNHDA and CDR2 SQIVND (reference sequence). The CDR3 covers 15 residues. The CDR3 region is CASSIISTNTGELFF. In DNA, the CDR3 is TGTGCCAGTAGTATAATTTCTACGAACACCGGGGAGCTGTTTTTT.

The gene calls are TRBV10-3 and TRBJ1-2; D is unresolved. V was shortened by 8 bases and J by 2 bases, with 12 bases between the two germline ends. The germline V gene has CDR1 ENHRY and CDR2 SYGVKD. CDR3 length: 13 amino acids. The CDR3 bases are TGTGCCATCGCTATTGTCTCAAACTATGGCTACACCTTC. It yields the protein CAIAIVSNYGYTF.

The J gene is TRBJ1-6, the V gene TRBV9; 7 nucleotides align to TRBD1. Germline trimming cut 3 bases from V and 8 bases from J; bases unmatched to any gene: 5. The CDR3 loop spans 14 amino acids. CDR1 and CDR2 (germline): SGDLS, YYNGEE. This CDR3 reads CASSGGQNYSPLHF. Here the CDR3 DNA reads TGTGCCAGCAGCGGGGGACAGAACTATTCACCCCTCCACTTT. Drawing the rest from reference TRBV9 and TRBJ1-6, the complete variable domain is DSGVTQTPKHLITATGQRVTLRCSPRSGDLSVYWYQQSLDQGLQFLIQYYNGEERAKGNILERFSAQQFPDLHSELNLSSLELGDSALYFCASSGGQNYSPLHFGNGTRLTVT.

The chain uses TRBV15 and TRBJ1-1; D is perhaps TRBD1 (6 bases). CDR1 and CDR2 from the germline V gene are LNHNV and YYDKDF (reference sequence). CDR3 length: 16 amino acids. Trimming pared 2 bases from V and 0 bases from J, leaving 13 bases between. CDR3 sequence (DNA): TGTGCCACCAGCAGACCTTCAGGGGATATGAACACTGAAGCTTTCTTT. This translates into CATSRPSGDMNTEAFF.

V is TRBV9 and J is TRBJ2-2, with D tentatively TRBD2 (6 bases). The germline V gene has CDR1 SGDLS and CDR2 YYNGEE. The CDR3 covers 16 residues. V was shortened by 0 bases and J by 0 bases, with 9 bases between the two germline ends. The CDR3 sequence is CASSVDAGPNTGELFF. The CDR3 DNA is TGTGCCAGCAGCGTAGATGCGGGACCGAACACCGGGGAGCTGTTTTTT.